The clone carrying this TCR beta chain was recorded once. Its antigen is undetermined. The sample originates from a study of shared clonotypes between healthy human individuals. Study-wide results and limits: The sharing of about 5% of naive CD4 clonotypes was seen across several donors. Shared clonotypes across all four donors exceeded non-shared ones in generation probability.

A deep-level run was used for the assay. As processed by the authors: Junction-only sequences without quality scores were provided by ImmunoSEQ, so filtering was different. Produced via immunoSEQ multiplex PCR; TCRdb's table is partial and in-frame only. That table supplies the V and J calls and clone size; D and trimming were determined from the DNA. This sample has 600,000 or so clones; around 96% occur once, and the top ten carry approximately 0.11%. CDR1 and CDR2 (germline): SQVTM, ANQGSEA. V was cut by 7 bases and J by 2 bases, with 18 bases left in between. CDR3 length equals 15 residues. Terminally differentiated effector memory CD45RA+ cells were excluded by CCR7 positive selection of CD45RO-negative cells.

The TCR was taken from a woman in her twenties or thirties in good health. Sequencing used naive CD8+ T cells sorted from blood. The chain couples TRBV29-1 to TRBJ1-5, with D perhaps TRBD1 (6 bases). CDR3 protein: CSASEGGVGNQPQHF. The CDR3 region has the DNA TGCAGCGCCTCCGAGGGGGGAGTAGGCAATCAGCCCCAGCATTTT.